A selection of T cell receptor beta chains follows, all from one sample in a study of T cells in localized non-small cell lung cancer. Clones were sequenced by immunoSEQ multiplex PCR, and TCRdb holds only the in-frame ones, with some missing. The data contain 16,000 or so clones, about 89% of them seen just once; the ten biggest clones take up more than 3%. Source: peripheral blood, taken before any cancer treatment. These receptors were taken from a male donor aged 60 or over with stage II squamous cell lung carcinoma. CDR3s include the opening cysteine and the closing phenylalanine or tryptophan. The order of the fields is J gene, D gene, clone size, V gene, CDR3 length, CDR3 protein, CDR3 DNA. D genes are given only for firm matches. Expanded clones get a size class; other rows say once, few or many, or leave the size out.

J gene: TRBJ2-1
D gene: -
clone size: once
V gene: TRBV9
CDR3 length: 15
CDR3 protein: CASSVGGGVYNEQFF
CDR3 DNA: TGTGCCAGCAGCGTAGGGGGTGGGGTCTACAATGAGCAGTTCTTC

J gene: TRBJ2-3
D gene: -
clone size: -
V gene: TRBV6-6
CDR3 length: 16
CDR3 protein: CASRSTGGVGTDTQYF
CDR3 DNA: TGTGCCAGCAGGTCCACAGGGGGGGTTGGCACAGATACGCAGTATTTT

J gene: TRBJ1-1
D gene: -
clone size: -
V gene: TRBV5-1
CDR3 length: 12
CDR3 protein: CASSLASGEAFF
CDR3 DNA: TGCGCCAGCAGCTTGGCCTCCGGGGAAGCTTTCTTT

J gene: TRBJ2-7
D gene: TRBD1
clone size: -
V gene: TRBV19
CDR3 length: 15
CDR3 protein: CASSMGTGLKYEQYF
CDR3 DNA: TGTGCCAGTAGTATGGGGACAGGGTTAAAGTACGAGCAGTACTTC

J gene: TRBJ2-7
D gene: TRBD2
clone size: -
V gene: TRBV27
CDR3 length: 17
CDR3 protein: CASSLWGSGVPSYEQYF
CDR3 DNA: TGTGCCAGCAGTTTATGGGGTAGCGGGGTACCCTCCTACGAGCAGTACTTC

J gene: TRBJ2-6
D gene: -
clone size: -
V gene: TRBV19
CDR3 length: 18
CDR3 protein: CASRQWYRSSSGANVLTF
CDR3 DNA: TGTGCCAGTAGACAGTGGTACAGGAGCAGCTCTGGGGCCAACGTCCTGACTTTC

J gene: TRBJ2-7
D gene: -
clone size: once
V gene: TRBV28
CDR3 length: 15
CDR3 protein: CASSPPSGHPYEQYF
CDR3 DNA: TGTGCCAGCAGTCCCCCCAGCGGGCACCCCTACGAGCAGTACTTC

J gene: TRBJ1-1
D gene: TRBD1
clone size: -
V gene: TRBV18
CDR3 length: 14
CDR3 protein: CASSPGTGNTEAFF
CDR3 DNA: TGTGCCAGCTCACCTGGGACAGGGAACACTGAAGCTTTCTTT

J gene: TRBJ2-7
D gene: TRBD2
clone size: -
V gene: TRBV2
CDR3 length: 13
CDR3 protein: CASRLAGSYEQYF
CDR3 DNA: TGTGCCAGCAGACTAGCGGGGTCCTACGAGCAGTACTTC

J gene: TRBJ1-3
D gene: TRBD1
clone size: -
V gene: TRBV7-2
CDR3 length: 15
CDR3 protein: CASSLGSTGGNTIYF
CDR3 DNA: TGTGCCAGCAGCTTAGGGTCGACAGGGGGAAACACCATATATTTT

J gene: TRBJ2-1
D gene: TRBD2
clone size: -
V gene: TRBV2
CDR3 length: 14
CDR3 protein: CASRGEAGGNEQFF
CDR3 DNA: TGTGCCAGCAGGGGGGAAGCGGGAGGTAATGAGCAGTTCTTC

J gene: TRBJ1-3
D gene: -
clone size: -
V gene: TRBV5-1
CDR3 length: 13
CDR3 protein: CASSLVGSDTIYF
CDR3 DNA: TGCGCCAGCAGCTTGGTCGGTTCTGACACCATATATTTT

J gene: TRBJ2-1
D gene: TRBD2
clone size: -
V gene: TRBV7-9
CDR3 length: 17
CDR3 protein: CASSLKRRLAGVHEQFF
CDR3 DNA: TGTGCCAGCAGCTTAAAGCGGAGACTAGCGGGAGTCCATGAGCAGTTCTTC

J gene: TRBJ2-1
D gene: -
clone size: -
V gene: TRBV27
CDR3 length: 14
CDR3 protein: CASSSVWGADEQFF
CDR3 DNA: TGTGCCAGCAGTTCTGTCTGGGGGGCAGATGAGCAGTTCTTC

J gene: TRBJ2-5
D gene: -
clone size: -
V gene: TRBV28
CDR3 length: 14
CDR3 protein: CASRAGGGQETQYF
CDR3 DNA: TGTGCCAGCCGCGCAGGGGGAGGGCAAGAGACCCAGTACTTC

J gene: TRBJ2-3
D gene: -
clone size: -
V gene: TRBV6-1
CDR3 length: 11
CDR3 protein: CASRDTDTQYF
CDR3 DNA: TGTGCCAGCAGGGATACAGATACGCAGTATTTT

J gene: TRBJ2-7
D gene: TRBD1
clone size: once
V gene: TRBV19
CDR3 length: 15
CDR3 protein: CASRDSGQASYEQYF
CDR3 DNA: TGTGCCAGTAGAGACTCGGGACAGGCATCCTACGAGCAGTACTTC

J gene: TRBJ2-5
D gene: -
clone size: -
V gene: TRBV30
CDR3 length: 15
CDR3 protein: CAWSVLPTGRETQYF
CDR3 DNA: TGTGCCTGGAGTGTATTACCCACAGGGCGGGAGACCCAGTACTTC

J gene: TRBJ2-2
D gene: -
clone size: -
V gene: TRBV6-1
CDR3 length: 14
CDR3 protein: CASSRQGNTGELFF
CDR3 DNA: TGTGCCAGCAGTCGCCAGGGGAACACCGGGGAGCTGTTTTTT

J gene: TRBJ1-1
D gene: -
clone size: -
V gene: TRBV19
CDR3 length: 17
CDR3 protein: CASSALTGLWKNTEAFF
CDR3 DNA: TGTGCCAGTAGTGCGTTGACAGGCCTATGGAAGAACACTGAAGCTTTCTTT

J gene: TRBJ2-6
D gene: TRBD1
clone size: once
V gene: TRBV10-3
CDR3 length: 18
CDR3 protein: CAISGGQGFGSGANVLTF
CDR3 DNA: TGTGCCATCAGTGGCGGACAGGGTTTCGGATCTGGGGCCAACGTCCTGACTTTC

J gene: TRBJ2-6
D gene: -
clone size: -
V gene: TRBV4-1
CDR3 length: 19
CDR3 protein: CASSQEAGGTLAGANVLTF
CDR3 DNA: TGCGCCAGCAGCCAAGAGGCAGGGGGGACGCTAGCTGGGGCCAACGTCCTGACTTTC

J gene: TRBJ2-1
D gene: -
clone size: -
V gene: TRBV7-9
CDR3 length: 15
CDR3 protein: CASSLVGGSGDEQFF
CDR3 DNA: TGTGCCAGCAGCTTAGTCGGGGGCTCAGGGGATGAGCAGTTCTTC

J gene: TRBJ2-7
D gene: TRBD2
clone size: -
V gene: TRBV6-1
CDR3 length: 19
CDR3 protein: CASSEALRRLAGFSYEQYF
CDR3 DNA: TGTGCCAGCAGTGAAGCGCTAAGGAGACTAGCGGGCTTCTCCTACGAGCAGTACTTC

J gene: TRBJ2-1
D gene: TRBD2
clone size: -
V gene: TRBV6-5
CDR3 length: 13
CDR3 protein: CASSPSGRGRAFF
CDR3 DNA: TGTGCCAGCAGCCCTAGCGGGAGGGGGAGGGCGTTCTTC

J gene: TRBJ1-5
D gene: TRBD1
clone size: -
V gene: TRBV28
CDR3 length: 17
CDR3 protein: CASSLSPTGAFNQPQHF
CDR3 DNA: TGTGCCAGCAGTTTATCCCCGACAGGGGCGTTCAATCAGCCCCAGCATTTT

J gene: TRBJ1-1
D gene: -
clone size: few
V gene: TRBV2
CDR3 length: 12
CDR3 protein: CASSELGDEAFF
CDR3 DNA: TGTGCCAGCAGTGAATTAGGGGATGAAGCTTTCTTT

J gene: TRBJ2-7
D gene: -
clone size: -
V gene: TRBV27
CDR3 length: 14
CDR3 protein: CASSVQGFGYEQYF
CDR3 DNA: TGTGCCAGCAGTGTACAGGGTTTTGGCTACGAGCAGTACTTC

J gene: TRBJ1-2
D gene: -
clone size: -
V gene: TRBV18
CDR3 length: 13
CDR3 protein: CASSPLRTYGYTF
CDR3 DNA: TGTGCCAGCTCACCGCTGCGGACGTATGGCTACACCTTC

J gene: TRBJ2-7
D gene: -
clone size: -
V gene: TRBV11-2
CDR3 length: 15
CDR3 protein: CASSFIRTRDYEQYF
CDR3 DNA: TGTGCCAGCAGCTTTATCAGAACTAGGGACTACGAGCAGTACTTC

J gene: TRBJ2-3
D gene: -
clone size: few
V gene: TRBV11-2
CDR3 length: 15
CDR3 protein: CASSLGGHRTDTQYF
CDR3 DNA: TGTGCCAGCAGCTTAGGGGGCCACCGCACAGATACGCAGTATTTT

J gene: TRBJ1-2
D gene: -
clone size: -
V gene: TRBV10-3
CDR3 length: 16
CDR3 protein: CAISPRSGAIHYGYTF
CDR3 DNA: TGTGCCATCAGCCCGAGGTCGGGGGCGATTCACTATGGCTACACCTTC

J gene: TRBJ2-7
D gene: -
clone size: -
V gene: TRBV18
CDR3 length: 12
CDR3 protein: CASSPGGREQYF
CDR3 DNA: TGTGCCAGCTCACCAGGAGGGCGCGAGCAGTACTTC

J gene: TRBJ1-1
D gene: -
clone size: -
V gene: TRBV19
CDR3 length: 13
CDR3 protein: CASSEVRGTEAFF
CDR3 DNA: TGTGCCAGTAGTGAGGTGAGGGGCACTGAAGCTTTCTTT

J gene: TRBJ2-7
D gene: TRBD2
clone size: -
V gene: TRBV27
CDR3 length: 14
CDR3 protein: CASRAAGDVYEQYF
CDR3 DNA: TGTGCCAGCAGAGCGGCGGGAGATGTTTACGAGCAGTACTTC

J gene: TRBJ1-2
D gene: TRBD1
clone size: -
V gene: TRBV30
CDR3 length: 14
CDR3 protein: CAWNPGGANYGYTF
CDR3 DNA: TGTGCCTGGAACCCAGGGGGCGCGAACTATGGCTACACCTTC

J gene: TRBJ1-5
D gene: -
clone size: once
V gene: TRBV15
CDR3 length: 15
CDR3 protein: CATSGMVLTNQPQHF
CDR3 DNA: TGTGCCACCAGCGGAATGGTACTGACGAATCAGCCCCAGCATTTT

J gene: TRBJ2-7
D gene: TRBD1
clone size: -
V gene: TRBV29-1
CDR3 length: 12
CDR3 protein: CSVRGQGGEQYF
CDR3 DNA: TGCAGCGTTAGGGGACAGGGTGGCGAGCAGTACTTC

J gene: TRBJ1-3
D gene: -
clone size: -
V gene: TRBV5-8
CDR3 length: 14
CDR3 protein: CASSLDSSGNTIYF
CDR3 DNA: TGTGCCAGCAGCTTGGACAGCTCTGGAAACACCATATATTTT

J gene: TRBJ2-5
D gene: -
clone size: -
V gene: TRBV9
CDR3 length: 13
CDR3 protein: CASSVGFQETQYF
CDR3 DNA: TGTGCCAGCAGCGTAGGATTCCAAGAGACCCAGTACTTC

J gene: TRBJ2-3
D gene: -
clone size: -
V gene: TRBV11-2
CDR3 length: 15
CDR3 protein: CASSLSDLQADTQYF
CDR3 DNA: TGTGCCAGCAGCTTATCAGACCTGCAAGCAGATACGCAGTATTTT

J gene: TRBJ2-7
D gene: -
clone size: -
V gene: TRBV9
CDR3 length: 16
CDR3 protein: CASSVEVGAGNYEQYF
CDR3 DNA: TGTGCCAGCAGCGTAGAGGTAGGGGCGGGCAACTACGAGCAGTACTTC

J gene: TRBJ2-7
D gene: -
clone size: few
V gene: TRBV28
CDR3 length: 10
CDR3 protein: CASSFNEQYF
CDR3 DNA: TGTGCCAGCAGTTTTAACGAGCAGTACTTC

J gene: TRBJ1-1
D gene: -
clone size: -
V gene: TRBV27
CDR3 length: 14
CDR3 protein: CASSSYSLNTEAFF
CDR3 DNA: TGTGCCAGCAGTTCCTACAGCTTGAACACTGAAGCTTTCTTT

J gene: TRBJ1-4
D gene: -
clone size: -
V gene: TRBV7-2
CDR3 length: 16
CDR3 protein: CASSSGRYRTNEKLFF
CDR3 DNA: TGTGCCAGCAGCTCAGGGCGGTACAGGACTAATGAAAAACTGTTTTTT

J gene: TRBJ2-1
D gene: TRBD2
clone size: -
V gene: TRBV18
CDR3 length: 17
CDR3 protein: CASSPQFLAGGHVEQFF
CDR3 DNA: TGTGCCAGCTCACCACAGTTTCTAGCGGGAGGGCATGTTGAGCAGTTCTTC

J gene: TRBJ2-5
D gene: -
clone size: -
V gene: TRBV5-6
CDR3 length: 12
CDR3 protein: CASSLGEETQYF
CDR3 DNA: TGTGCCAGCAGCTTGGGAGAAGAGACCCAGTACTTC

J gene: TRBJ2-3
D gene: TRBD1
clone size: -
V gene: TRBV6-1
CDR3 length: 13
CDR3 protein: CASIWGQKDTQYF
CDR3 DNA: TGTGCCAGCATTTGGGGACAGAAGGATACGCAGTATTTT

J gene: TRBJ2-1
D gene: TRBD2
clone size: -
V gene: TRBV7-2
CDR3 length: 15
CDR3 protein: CASSWTSGNYNEQFF
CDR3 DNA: TGTGCCAGCAGCTGGACTAGCGGCAACTACAATGAGCAGTTCTTC

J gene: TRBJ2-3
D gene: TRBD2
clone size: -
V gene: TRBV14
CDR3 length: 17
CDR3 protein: CASSPHSGGGSTDTQYF
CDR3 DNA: TGTGCCAGCAGCCCCCACAGCGGGGGGGGATCCACAGATACGCAGTATTTT

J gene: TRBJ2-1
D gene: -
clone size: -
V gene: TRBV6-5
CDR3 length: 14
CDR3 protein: CASSYSGRANEQFF
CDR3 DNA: TGTGCCAGCAGTTACTCCGGCCGGGCCAATGAGCAGTTCTTC